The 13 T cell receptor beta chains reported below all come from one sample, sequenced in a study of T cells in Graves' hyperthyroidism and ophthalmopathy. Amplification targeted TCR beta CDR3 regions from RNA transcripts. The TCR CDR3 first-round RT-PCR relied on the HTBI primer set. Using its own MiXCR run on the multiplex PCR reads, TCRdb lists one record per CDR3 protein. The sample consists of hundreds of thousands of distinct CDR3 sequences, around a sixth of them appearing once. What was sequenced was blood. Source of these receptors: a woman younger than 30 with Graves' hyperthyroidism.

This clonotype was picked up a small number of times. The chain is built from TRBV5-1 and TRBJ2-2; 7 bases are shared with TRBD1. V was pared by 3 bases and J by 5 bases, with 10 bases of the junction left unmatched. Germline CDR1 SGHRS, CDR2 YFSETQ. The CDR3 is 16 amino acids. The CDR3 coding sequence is TGCGCCAGCAGCTCCCTATCGACAGGGAGAACCGGGGAGCTGTTTTTT. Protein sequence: CASSSLSTGRTGELFF.

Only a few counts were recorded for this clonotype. The DNA for the CDR3 is TGCAGTGCTACCGACACAGGGGGGTACGAGCAGTACTTC. Its translation is CSATDTGGYEQYF. The chain links TRBV20-1 to TRBJ2-7; 8 nucleotides match TRBD1. CDR1 is DFQATT, CDR2 SNEGSKA, per germline (reference sequence). V dropped 4 bases and J dropped 4; count of bases not matched to a gene: 6. CDR3 length: 13 residues.

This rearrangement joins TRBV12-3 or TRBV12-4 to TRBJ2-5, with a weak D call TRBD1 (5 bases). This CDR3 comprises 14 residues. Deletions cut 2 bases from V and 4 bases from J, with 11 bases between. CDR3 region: CASSLHRLGETQYF. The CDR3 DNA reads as TGTGCCAGCAGTTTACACAGGTTGGGAGAGACCCAGTACTTC.

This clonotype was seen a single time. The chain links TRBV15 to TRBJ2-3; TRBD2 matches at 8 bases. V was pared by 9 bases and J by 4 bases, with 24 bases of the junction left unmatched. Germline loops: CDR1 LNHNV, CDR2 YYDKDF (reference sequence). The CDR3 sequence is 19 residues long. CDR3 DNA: TGTGCCACGCGGGGGGCGCCAGCCCTTCCAGGTGCTTTTCCAGATACGCAGTATTTT. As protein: CATRGAPALPGAFPDTQYF. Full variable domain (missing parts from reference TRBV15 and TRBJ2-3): DAMVIQNPRYQVTQFGKPVTLSCSQTLNHNVMYWYQQKSSQAPKLLFHYYDKDFNNEADTPDNFQSRRPNTSFCFLDIRSPGLGDTAMYLCATRGAPALPGAFPDTQYFGPGTRLTVL.

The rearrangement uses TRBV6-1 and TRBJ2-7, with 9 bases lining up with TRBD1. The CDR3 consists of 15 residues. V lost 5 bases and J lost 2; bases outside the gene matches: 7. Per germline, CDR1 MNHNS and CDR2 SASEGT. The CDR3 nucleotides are TGTGCCAGCAGTAGGGCGGGACAGGGACCCTACGAGCAGTACTTC. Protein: CASSRAGQGPYEQYF.

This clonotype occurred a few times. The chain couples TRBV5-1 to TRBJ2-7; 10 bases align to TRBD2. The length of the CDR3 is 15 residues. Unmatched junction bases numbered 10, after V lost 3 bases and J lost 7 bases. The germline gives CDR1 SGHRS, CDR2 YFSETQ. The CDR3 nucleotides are TGCGCCAGCAGCTCGGTACTAGCGGGAAAGGGGGAGCAGTACTTC. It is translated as CASSSVLAGKGEQYF. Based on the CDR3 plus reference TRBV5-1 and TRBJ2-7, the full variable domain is KAGVTQTPRYLIKTRGQQVTLSCSPISGHRSVSWYQQTPGQGLQFLFEYFSETQRNKGNFPGRFSGRQFSNSRSEMNVSTLELGDSALYLCASSSVLAGKGEQYFGPGTRLTVT.

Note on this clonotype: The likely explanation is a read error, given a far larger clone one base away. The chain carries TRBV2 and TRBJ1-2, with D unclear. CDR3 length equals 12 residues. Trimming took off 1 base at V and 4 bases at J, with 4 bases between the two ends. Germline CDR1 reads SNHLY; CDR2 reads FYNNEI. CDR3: CASSEGSYGYTF. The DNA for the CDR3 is TGTGCCAGCAGTGAAGGAAGCTATGGCTACACCTTC.

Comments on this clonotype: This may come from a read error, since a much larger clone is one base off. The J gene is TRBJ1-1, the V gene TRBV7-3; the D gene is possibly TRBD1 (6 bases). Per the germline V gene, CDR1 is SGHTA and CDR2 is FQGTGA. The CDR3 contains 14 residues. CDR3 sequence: CASAPGAGNTEASF. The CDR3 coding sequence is TGTGCCAGCGCCCCAGGGGCTGGGAACACTGAAGCTTCCTTT.

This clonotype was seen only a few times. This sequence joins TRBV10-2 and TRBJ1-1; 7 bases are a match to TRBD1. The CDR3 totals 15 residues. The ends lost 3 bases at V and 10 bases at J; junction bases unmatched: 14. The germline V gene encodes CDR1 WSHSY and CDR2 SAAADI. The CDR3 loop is CASSDIDRAQEIAFF. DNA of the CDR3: TGCGCCAGCAGTGATATTGACAGGGCCCAGGAGATAGCTTTCTTT.

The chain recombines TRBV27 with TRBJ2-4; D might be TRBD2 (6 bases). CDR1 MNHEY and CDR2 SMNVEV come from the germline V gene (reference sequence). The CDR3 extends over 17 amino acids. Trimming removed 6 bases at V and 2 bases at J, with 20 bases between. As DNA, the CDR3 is TGTGCCAGCAGCGGGACTTTCGGGCAGTCGACCAAAAACATTCAGTACTTC. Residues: CASSGTFGQSTKNIQYF.

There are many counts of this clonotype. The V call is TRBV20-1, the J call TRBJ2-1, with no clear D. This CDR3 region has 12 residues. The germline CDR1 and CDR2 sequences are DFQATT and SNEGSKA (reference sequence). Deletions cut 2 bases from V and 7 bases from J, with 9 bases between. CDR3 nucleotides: TGCAGTGCTAGAAAGGAGCCTAATGAGCAGTTCTTC. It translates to CSARKEPNEQFF.

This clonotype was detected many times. CDR3 in DNA: TGCGCCAGCAGAATAGGGGGATACAATGAGCAGTTCTTC. It encodes CASRIGGYNEQFF. The J gene is TRBJ2-1, the V gene TRBV5-1; TRBD1 is a possible D gene (6 bases). The length of the CDR3 is 13 residues. Per germline, CDR1 SGHRS and CDR2 YFSETQ. Trimming left V 5 bases short and J 4 bases short, with 10 bases between. The full variable domain, its missing parts supplied by reference TRBV5-1 and TRBJ2-1, is KAGVTQTPRYLIKTRGQQVTLSCSPISGHRSVSWYQQTPGQGLQFLFEYFSETQRNKGNFPGRFSGRQFSNSRSEMNVSTLELGDSALYLCASRIGGYNEQFFGPGTRLTVL.

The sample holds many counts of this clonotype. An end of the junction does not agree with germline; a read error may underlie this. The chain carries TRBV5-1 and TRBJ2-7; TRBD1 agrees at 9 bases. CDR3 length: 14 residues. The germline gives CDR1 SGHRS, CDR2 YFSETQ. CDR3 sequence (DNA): TGTGCCAGCAGCTCGGACAGGGGATCCTACGAGCAGTACTTC. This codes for CASSSDRGSYEQYF.